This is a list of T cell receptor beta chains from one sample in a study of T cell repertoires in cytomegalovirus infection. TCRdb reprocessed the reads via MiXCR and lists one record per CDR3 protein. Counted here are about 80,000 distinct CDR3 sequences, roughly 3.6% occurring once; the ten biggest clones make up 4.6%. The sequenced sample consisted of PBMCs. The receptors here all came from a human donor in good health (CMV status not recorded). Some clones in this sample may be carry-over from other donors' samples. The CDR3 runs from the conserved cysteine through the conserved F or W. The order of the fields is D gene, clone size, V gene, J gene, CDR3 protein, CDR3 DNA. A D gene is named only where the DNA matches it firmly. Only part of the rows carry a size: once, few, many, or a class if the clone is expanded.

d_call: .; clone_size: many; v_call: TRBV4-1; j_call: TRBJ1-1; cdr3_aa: CASSQGGRSNEAFF; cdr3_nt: TGCGCCAGCAGCCAAGGGGGCAGGTCTAACGAAGCTTTCTTT
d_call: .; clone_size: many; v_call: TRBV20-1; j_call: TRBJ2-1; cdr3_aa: CGGVEAYNEQFF; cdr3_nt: TGCGGGGGTGTCGAGGCCTACAATGAGCAGTTCTTC
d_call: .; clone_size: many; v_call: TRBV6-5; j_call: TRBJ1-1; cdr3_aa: CASSYFRGTAEAFF; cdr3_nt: TGTGCCAGCAGTTACTTTCGGGGCACGGCTGAAGCTTTCTTT
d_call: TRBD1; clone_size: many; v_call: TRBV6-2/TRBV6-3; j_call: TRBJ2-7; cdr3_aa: CASSYWGQGVNEQYF; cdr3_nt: TGTGCCAGCAGTTACTGGGGACAGGGCGTGAACGAGCAGTACTTC
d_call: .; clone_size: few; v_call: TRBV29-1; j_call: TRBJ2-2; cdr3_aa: CSVGHTNTGELFF; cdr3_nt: TGCAGCGTTGGTCACACCAACACCGGGGAGCTGTTTTTT
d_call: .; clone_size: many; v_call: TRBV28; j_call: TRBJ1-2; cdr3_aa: CASSPAHVAGYGYTF; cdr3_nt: TGTGCCAGCAGTCCCGCGCATGTAGCGGGCTATGGCTACACCTTC
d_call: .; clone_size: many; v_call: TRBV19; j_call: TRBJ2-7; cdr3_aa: CASSPSRGDEQYF; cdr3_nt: TGTGCCAGTAGCCCCTCCCGGGGAGACGAGCAGTACTTC
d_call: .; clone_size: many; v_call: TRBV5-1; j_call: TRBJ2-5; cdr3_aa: CASSPSRETQYF; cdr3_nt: TGCGCCAGCAGCCCTAGTAGGGAGACCCAGTACTTC
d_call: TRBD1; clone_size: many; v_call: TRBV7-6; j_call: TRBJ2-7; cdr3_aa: CASSRGQGDFYEQYF; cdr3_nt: TGTGCCAGCAGCCGGGGACAGGGCGATTTCTACGAGCAGTACTTC
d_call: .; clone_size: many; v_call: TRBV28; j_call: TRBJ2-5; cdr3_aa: CASSLPPLGQETQYF; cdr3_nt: TGTGCCAGCAGTCTCCCCCCCCTCGGGCAAGAGACCCAGTACTTC
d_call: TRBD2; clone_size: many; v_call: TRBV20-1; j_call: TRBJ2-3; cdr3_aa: CSARGVAGVYTQYF; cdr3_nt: TGCAGTGCTAGAGGTGTAGCGGGGGTGTATACGCAGTATTTT
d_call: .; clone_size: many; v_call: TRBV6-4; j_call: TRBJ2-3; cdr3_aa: CASSDSILASEGKDTQYF; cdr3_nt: TGTGCCAGCAGTGACTCGATTTTGGCTAGCGAGGGTAAAGATACGCAGTATTTT
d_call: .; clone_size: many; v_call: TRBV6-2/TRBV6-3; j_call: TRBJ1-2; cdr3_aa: CASSNPGRPLYGYTF; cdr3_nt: TGTGCCAGCAGTAACCCCGGACGGCCACTCTATGGCTACACCTTC
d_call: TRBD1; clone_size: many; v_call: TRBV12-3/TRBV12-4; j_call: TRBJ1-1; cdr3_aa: CASSSTGGNTEAFF; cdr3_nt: TGTGCCAGCAGCTCGACAGGGGGGAACACTGAAGCTTTCTTT
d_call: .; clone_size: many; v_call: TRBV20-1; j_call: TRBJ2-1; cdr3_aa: CSAPTVMYNEQFF; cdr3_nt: TGCAGTGCCCCGACGGTGATGTACAATGAGCAGTTCTTC
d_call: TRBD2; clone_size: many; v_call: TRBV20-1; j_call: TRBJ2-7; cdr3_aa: CSARDWSSGGNEQYF; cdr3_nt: TGCAGTGCTAGAGATTGGTCGAGCGGGGGTAACGAGCAGTACTTC
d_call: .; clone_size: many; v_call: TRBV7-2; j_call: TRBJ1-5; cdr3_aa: CASSLFEGDQPQHF; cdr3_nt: TGTGCCAGCAGCTTATTTGAGGGGGATCAGCCCCAGCATTTT
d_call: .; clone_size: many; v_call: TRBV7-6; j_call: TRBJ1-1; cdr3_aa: CASSQKTNTEAFF; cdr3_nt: TGTGCCAGCAGCCAAAAGACAAACACTGAAGCTTTCTTT
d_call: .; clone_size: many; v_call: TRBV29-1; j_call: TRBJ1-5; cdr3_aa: CSVEMYGWTAHNQPQHF; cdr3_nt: TGCAGCGTTGAAATGTACGGTTGGACAGCGCACAATCAGCCCCAGCATTTT
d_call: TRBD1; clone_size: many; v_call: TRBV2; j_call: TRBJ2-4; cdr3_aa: CASRGTGSIQYF; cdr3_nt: TGTGCCAGCAGGGGGACAGGATCCATTCAGTACTTC
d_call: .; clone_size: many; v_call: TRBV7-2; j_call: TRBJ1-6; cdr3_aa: CASSTLDGSAPLHF; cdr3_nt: TGTGCCAGCAGCACCCTGGACGGCTCTGCACCCCTCCACTTT
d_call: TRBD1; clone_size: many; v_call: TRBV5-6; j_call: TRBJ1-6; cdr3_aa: CASSADRGNSPLHF; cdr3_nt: TGTGCCAGCAGCGCGGACAGGGGCAATTCACCCCTCCACTTT
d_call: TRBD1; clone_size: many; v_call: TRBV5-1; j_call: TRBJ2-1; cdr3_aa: CASLTRQGRLDEQFF; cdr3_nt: TGCGCCAGCCTAACACGACAGGGCCGGTTGGATGAGCAGTTCTTC
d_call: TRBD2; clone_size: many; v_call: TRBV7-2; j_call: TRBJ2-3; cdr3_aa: CASSLDSSGATDTQYF; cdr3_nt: TGTGCCAGCAGCTTGGATTCTAGCGGGGCCACAGATACGCAGTATTTT
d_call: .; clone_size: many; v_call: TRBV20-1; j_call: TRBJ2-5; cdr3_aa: CSARAGHPEETQYF; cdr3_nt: TGCAGTGCTAGAGCGGGACACCCGGAAGAGACCCAGTACTTC
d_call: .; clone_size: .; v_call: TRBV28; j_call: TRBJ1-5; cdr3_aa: CASSRWDFSDHQPQHF; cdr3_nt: TGTGCCAGCAGTCGCTGGGACTTCTCCGATCATCAGCCCCAGCATTTT
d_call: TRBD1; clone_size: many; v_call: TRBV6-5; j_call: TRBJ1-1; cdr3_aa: CASSYSGQGDTEAFF; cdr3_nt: TGTGCCAGCAGTTACTCGGGACAGGGGGACACTGAAGCTTTCTTT
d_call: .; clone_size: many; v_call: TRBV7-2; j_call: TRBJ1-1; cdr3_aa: CASSRSRSAPEAFF; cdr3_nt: TGTGCCAGCAGCCGTAGTCGAAGCGCGCCTGAAGCTTTCTTT
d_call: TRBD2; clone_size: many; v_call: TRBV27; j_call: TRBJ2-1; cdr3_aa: CASSRGGGPHYNEQFF; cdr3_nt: TGTGCCAGCAGCCGCGGCGGGGGGCCCCATTACAATGAGCAGTTCTTC
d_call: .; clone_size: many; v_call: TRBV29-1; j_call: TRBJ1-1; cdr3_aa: CSVGAGWGMNTEAFF; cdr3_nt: TGCAGCGTTGGGGCAGGGTGGGGAATGAACACTGAAGCTTTCTTT
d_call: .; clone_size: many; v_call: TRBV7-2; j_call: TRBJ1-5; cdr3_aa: CASSLAVRQPQHF; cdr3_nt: TGTGCCAGCAGCTTAGCGGTTCGGCAGCCCCAGCATTTT
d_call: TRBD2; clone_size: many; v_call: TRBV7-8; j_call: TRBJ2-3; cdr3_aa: CASSLSSGRYDTQYF; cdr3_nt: TGTGCCAGCAGCTTGTCTAGCGGGAGGTACGATACGCAGTATTTT
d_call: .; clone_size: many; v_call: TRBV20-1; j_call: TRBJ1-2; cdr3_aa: CSATPGTRLDYGYTF; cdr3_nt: TGCAGTGCTACTCCCGGGACACGACTCGACTATGGCTACACCTTC
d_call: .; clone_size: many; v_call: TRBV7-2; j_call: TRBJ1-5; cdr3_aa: CASSLGRGPNQPQHF; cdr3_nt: TGTGCCAGCAGCTTGGGGAGGGGCCCTAATCAGCCCCAGCATTTT
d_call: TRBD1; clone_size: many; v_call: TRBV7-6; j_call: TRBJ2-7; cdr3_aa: CASSTEDRGYEQYF; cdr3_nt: TGTGCCAGCAGCACGGAAGACAGGGGCTACGAGCAGTACTTC
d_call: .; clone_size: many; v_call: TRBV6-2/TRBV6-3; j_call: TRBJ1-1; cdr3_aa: CASSSTENWAEAFF; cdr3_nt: TGTGCCAGCAGTTCGACAGAGAATTGGGCTGAAGCTTTCTTT
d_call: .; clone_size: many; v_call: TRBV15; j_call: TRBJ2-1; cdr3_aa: CATSENYNEQFF; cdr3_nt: TGTGCCACCAGCGAAAACTACAATGAGCAGTTCTTC
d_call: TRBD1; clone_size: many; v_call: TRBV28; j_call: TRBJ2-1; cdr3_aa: CASSLFPGTGYNEQFF; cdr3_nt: TGTGCCAGCAGTTTATTTCCCGGGACAGGGTACAATGAGCAGTTCTTC
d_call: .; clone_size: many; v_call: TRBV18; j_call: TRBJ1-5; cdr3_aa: CASSQGNNQPQHF; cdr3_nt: TGTGCCAGCTCACAAGGGAATAATCAGCCCCAGCATTTT
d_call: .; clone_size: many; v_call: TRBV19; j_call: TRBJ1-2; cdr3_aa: CASSRQGYGYTF; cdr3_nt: TGTGCCAGTTCGCGGCAGGGCTATGGCTACACCTTC
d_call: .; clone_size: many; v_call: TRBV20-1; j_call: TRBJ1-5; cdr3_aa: CSARESEQPQHF; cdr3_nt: TGCAGTGCTAGAGAGAGTGAACAGCCCCAGCATTTT
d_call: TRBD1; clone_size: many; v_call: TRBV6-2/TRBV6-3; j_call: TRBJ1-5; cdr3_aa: CASSSRQGATNQPQHF; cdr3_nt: TGTGCCAGCAGTTCCCGACAGGGGGCTACTAATCAGCCCCAGCATTTT
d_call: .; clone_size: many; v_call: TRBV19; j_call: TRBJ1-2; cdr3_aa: CASSIVRTERSNYGYTF; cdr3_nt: TGTGCCAGTAGTATAGTTCGGACGGAACGTTCTAACTATGGCTACACCTTC